The clone carrying this T cell receptor (beta chain) was seen only once. Its antigen is as yet unknown. The data were produced by immunoSEQ multiplex PCR, yet TCRdb's version contains in-frame clones alone and is incomplete. The sample lists about 160,000 clones; over 75% were seen once. The data are from a study of T cell responses to AZD1222 COVID-19 vaccine. General observations from the study: As reported, nearly half of all spike-specific TCRs target variant regions that are unmutated. No day 14 peak samples; only post-peak repertoires were characterized. Baseline testing showed seropositivity in only six or seven AZD1222 recipients.

The specimen comprised peripheral blood, sampled on day 0 of AZD1222 vaccination. The sequence came from an adult in good health.

DNA for the CDR3: TGTGCCAGCAGTTTAGGCAGGGGGAGATCTGGGGCCAACGTCCTGACTTTC. Its translation is CASSLGRGRSGANVLTF. The chain combines TRBV28 with TRBJ2-6, with 7 bases identical to TRBD1. Trimming removed 2 bases from V and 1 base from J; junction bases left unmatched: 5. Germline-derived CDR1 and CDR2 are MDHEN and SYDVKM. The CDR3 is 17 residues long.